Listed below are T cell receptor beta chains from one sample, sequenced in a study of T cell repertoires in cytomegalovirus infection. These receptors' targets are unknown. From the reads, TCRdb called clonotypes with MiXCR, one entry per CDR3 protein. The sample includes about 180,000 distinct CDR3 sequences, less than 25% seen only once; the top ten take more than 25%. Specimen: CD8+ T cells from cultured PBMCs, collected from culture after CMV antigen stimulation. The receptor set was obtained from a human donor in good health (CMV status not recorded). Some clones in this sample may be carry-over from other donors' samples. CDR3s include the opening cysteine and the closing phenylalanine or tryptophan. A D gene is named only where the DNA matches it firmly. For some rows the clone size is stated as once, few or many, or as a class when expanded; others skip it.

j_call d_call v_call clone_size cdr3_aa cdr3_nt
TRBJ1-5 . TRBV19 few CASREGTLGNQPQHF TGTGCCAGTAGAGAAGGGACGTTAGGTAATCAGCCCCAGCATTTT
TRBJ2-2 TRBD1 TRBV6-1 . CASSVIVEGTGGTGELFF TGTGCCAGCAGTGTGATTGTAGAAGGGACAGGGGGCACCGGGGAGCTGTTTTTT
TRBJ2-1 . TRBV12-3/TRBV12-4 many CASSFLARGYNEQFF TGTGCCAGCAGTTTTCTAGCGAGGGGCTACAATGAGCAGTTCTTC
TRBJ2-1 . TRBV27 few CASSRPTGYAYNEQFF TGTGCCAGCAGCCGACCTACAGGGTACGCCTACAATGAGCAGTTCTTC
TRBJ2-2 TRBD1 TRBV12-3/TRBV12-4 few CASSSQGGGELFF TGTGCCAGCAGTTCACAGGGGGGCGGGGAGCTGTTTTTT
TRBJ2-7 TRBD1 TRBV12-3/TRBV12-4 few CASSEPGQGVYEQYF TGTGCCAGCAGCGAACCGGGACAGGGGGTGTACGAGCAGTACTTC
TRBJ2-6 . TRBV6-5 few CASSSAGTSSSEANVLTF TGTGCCAGCAGTTCTGCGGGGACCTCAAGCTCTGAGGCCAACGTCCTGACTTTC
TRBJ2-7 . TRBV11-2 many CASSLGPSRLDEQYF TGTGCCAGCAGCTTAGGGCCCAGCCGGTTGGATGAGCAGTACTTC
TRBJ1-4 TRBD1 TRBV7-9 . CASSTDREANEKLFF TGTGCCAGCAGCACGGACAGGGAGGCTAATGAAAAACTGTTTTTT
TRBJ2-3 . TRBV19 few CASSIRSEDTQYF TGTGCCAGTAGTATACGTTCCGAAGATACGCAGTATTTT
TRBJ2-4 . TRBV5-8 . CASSLLTVAVKNIQYF TGTGCCAGCAGCTTACTGACAGTGGCGGTCAAAAACATTCAGTACTTC
TRBJ2-7 . TRBV13 few CASSSTSGYEQYF TGTGCCAGCAGCTCCACCTCAGGCTACGAGCAGTACTTC
TRBJ1-1 . TRBV6-1 . CASDKWGMNTEAFF TGTGCCAGCGATAAGTGGGGCATGAACACTGAAGCTTTCTTT
TRBJ1-5 TRBD1 TRBV6-2/TRBV6-3 . CASDQGAWIQPQHF TGTGCCAGCGATCAGGGGGCTTGGATTCAGCCCCAGCATTTT
TRBJ1-5 . TRBV7-9 . CASSLGGVGQPQHF TGTGCCAGCAGCTTAGGAGGGGTCGGTCAGCCCCAGCATTTT
TRBJ2-2 . TRBV7-6 few CARSRDIRSGELFF TGTGCCAGAAGCCGGGACATACGAAGCGGGGAGCTGTTTTTT
TRBJ2-5 TRBD2 TRBV7-8 few CASSPTGLAGEETQYF TGTGCCAGCAGCCCGACGGGACTAGCGGGGGAAGAGACCCAGTACTTC
TRBJ2-1 TRBD2 TRBV7-2 . CASSLGLLYQFF TGTGCCAGCAGCTTGGGACTACTTTACCAGTTCTTC
TRBJ1-2 . TRBV28 . CASSLTGGRNGYTF TGTGCCAGCAGTTTAACCGGGGGCAGGAATGGCTACACCTTC
TRBJ1-1 . TRBV7-2 few CASSLTSFGRREAFF TGTGCCAGCAGCTTAACTAGTTTCGGTAGGAGGGAAGCTTTCTTT
TRBJ1-2 . TRBV7-2 . CASSLRDSRVGYTF TGTGCCAGCAGTTTGAGGGACTCCCGAGTTGGCTACACCTTC
TRBJ2-1 TRBD1 TRBV7-6 . CASSLKPGQGANEQFF TGTGCCAGCAGCTTAAAACCGGGACAGGGGGCCAATGAGCAGTTCTTC
TRBJ2-2 . TRBV4-3 . CASSPPAAASNTGELFF TGCGCCAGCAGCCCCCCGGCGGCGGCTTCGAACACCGGGGAGCTGTTTTTT
TRBJ1-1 . TRBV7-2 . CASGSQSLNTEAFF TGTGCCAGCGGCAGCCAGAGCTTGAACACTGAAGCTTTCTTT
TRBJ1-2 TRBD1 TRBV6-5 once CASSYDGQGGDNYGYTF TGTGCCAGCAGTTACGATGGACAGGGGGGAGATAACTATGGCTACACCTTC
TRBJ2-1 TRBD1 TRBV4-1 . CASSPTAQGAGSYNEQFF TGCGCCAGCAGTCCAACAGCACAGGGGGCTGGTTCCTACAATGAGCAGTTCTTC
TRBJ1-2 . TRBV7-2 few CASSFTSGDGYTF TGTGCCAGCAGCTTCACCTCAGGGGATGGCTACACCTTC
TRBJ1-4 . TRBV12-3/TRBV12-4 few CASSFSGGGEKLFF TGTGCCAGCAGTTTTTCGGGTGGTGGTGAAAAACTGTTTTTT
TRBJ1-1 . TRBV7-6 . CASSPLDSNTEAFF TGTGCCAGCAGCCCTCTGGACAGTAACACTGAAGCTTTCTTT
TRBJ1-4 . TRBV7-2 few CASSLAQSGNEKLFF TGTGCCAGCAGCTTAGCTCAGTCCGGGAATGAAAAACTGTTTTTT
TRBJ1-5 . TRBV4-1 few CASSHSDFSNQPQHF TGCGCCAGCAGCCATTCGGACTTTAGCAATCAGCCCCAGCATTTT
TRBJ2-2 . TRBV12-5 . CASGSPVGELFF TGTGCTAGTGGTTCGCCCGTGGGGGAGCTGTTTTTT
TRBJ1-1 . TRBV7-8 many CASSLVYWDTEAFF TGTGCCAGCAGCTTAGTTTACTGGGACACTGAAGCTTTCTTT
TRBJ1-5 . TRBV5-3 . CARSPLPSKNQPQHF TGTGCCAGAAGCCCACTGCCCAGCAAGAATCAGCCCCAGCATTTT
TRBJ2-7 TRBD1 TRBV7-9 many CASSSQQGGYHEQYF TGTGCCAGCAGCTCACAACAGGGGGGTTACCACGAGCAGTACTTC
TRBJ1-1 TRBD1 TRBV7-6 . CASSPNRGMNTEAFF TGTGCCAGCAGCCCGAACAGGGGGATGAACACTGAAGCTTTCTTT
TRBJ2-7 . TRBV12-3/TRBV12-4 . CASSLWGREQYF TGTGCCAGCAGTTTATGGGGACGCGAGCAGTACTTC
TRBJ2-3 . TRBV4-1 . CASSQERQSTDTQYF TGCGCCAGCAGCCAAGAGAGGCAGTCCACAGATACGCAGTATTTT
TRBJ2-2 . TRBV10-3 . CAIGGGRTGELFF TGTGCCATCGGCGGGGGCCGCACCGGGGAGCTGTTTTTT
TRBJ2-3 TRBD1 TRBV27 few CASSNRGRSTDTQYF TGTGCCAGCAGTAATAGGGGGCGCTCCACAGATACGCAGTATTTT
TRBJ2-7 TRBD1 TRBV7-9 . CASSGRTGSSYEQYF TGTGCCAGCAGCGGCCGGACAGGGAGCTCCTACGAGCAGTACTTC
TRBJ2-1 TRBD1 TRBV19 few CASSRSDRDLNEQFF TGTGCCAGTAGTCGATCGGACAGGGACCTCAATGAGCAGTTCTTC
TRBJ1-2 TRBD1 TRBV30 . CAWSVPVSRGKGYGYTF TGTGCCTGGAGTGTACCGGTATCCAGGGGGAAAGGCTATGGCTACACCTTC
TRBJ1-1 . TRBV12-3/TRBV12-4 . CASSFAGVGNTEAFF TGTGCCAGCAGTTTTGCGGGCGTGGGGAACACTGAAGCTTTCTTT
TRBJ1-5 . TRBV6-1 . CASRGDGVSNQPQHF TGTGCCAGCAGGGGTGACGGGGTTAGCAATCAGCCCCAGCATTTT
TRBJ2-1 . TRBV6-2/TRBV6-3 . CASRLNNEQFF TGTGCCAGCAGATTGAACAATGAGCAGTTCTTC
TRBJ2-7 . TRBV7-9 . CASSLQGIYEQYF TGTGCCAGCAGCTTACAGGGCATCTACGAGCAGTACTTC
TRBJ2-7 . TRBV7-2 large CASSLNRNYEQYF TGTGCCAGCAGCTTAAACAGGAACTACGAGCAGTACTTC
TRBJ2-7 . TRBV7-8 . CASSLAEGIGSYEQYF TGTGCCAGCAGCTTAGCGGAGGGAATAGGCTCCTACGAGCAGTACTTC
TRBJ2-6 . TRBV7-8 few CASSYVPMPGAGANVLTF TGTGCCAGCAGCTACGTCCCGATGCCGGGAGCCGGGGCCAACGTCCTGACTTTC
TRBJ1-2 . TRBV6-2/TRBV6-3 few CASSVQYDRYDYGYTF TGTGCCAGCTCAGTTCAGTACGACCGTTACGACTATGGCTACACCTTC
TRBJ2-2 . TRBV11-2 few CASAGDSGELFF TGTGCCAGCGCTGGGGACTCCGGGGAGCTGTTTTTT
TRBJ1-1 . TRBV7-9 few CASSTPEGYTEAFF TGTGCCAGCAGCACCCCCGAAGGATACACTGAAGCTTTCTTT